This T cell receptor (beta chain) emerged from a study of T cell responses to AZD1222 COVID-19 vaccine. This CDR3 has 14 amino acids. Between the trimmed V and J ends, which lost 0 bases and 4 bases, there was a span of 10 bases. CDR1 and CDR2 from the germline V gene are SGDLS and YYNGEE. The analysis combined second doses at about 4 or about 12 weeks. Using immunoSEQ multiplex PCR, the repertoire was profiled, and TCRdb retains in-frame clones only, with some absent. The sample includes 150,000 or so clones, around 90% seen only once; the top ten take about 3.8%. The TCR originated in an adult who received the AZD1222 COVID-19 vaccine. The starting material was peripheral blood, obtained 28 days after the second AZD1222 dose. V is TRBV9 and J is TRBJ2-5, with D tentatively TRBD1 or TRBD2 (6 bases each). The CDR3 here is CASSVGGALETQYF. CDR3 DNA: TGTGCCAGCAGCGTAGGGGGGGCCTTAGAGACCCAGTACTTC.